Listed here is a single T cell receptor beta chain. The data originate from a study of blood T cell repertoires in COVID-19. V dropped 4 bases and J dropped 2 bases, with 15 bases sitting between them. The CDR3 runs 15 residues. Germline values: CDR1 ENHRY, CDR2 SYGVKD. As processed by the authors: Amplifying reference gene primers gave estimates of nucleated cell counts. Profiled with immunoSEQ multiplex PCR; TCRdb holds only in-frame clones, not every one. V, J and clone size were drawn from that table, and D and trimming were deduced from the DNA. Of about 180,000 clones listed, 80% to 90% are singletons.

The chain combines TRBV10-3 with TRBJ2-7, with a tentative D call TRBD1 (6 bases). Sequencing was done on a sample of peripheral blood. This clonotype was sampled from a man between 50 and 59 years old with active or convalescent COVID-19. The CDR3 nucleotides read TGTGCCATCAGTGGGTCTCAGGGGTCGACCTACGAGCAGTACTTC. It translates to CAISGSQGSTYEQYF.